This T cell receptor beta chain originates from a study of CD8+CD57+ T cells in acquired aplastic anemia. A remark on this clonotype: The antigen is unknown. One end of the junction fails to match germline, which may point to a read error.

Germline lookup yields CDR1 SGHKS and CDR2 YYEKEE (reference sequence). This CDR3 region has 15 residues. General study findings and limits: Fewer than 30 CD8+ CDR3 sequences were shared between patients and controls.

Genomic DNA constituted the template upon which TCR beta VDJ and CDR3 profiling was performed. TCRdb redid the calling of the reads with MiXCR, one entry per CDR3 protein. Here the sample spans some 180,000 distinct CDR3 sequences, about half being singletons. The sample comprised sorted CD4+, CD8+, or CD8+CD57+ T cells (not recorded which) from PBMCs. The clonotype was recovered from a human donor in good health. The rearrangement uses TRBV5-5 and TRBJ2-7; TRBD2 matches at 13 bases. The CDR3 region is CASRGLAGLAYGQYF. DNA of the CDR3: TGTGCCAGCAGGGGACTAGCGGGACTTGCCTACGGGCAGTACTTC.